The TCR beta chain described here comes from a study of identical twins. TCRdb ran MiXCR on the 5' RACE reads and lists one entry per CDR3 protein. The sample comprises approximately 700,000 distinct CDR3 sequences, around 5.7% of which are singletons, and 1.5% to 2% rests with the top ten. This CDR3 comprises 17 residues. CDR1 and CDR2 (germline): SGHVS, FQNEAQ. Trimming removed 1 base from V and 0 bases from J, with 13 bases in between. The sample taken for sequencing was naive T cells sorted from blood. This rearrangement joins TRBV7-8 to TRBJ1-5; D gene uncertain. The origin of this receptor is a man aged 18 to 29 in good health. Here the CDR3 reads CASSLGRNRNSNQPQHF. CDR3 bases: TGTGCCAGCAGCTTAGGGCGGAACCGAAATAGCAATCAGCCCCAGCATTTT.